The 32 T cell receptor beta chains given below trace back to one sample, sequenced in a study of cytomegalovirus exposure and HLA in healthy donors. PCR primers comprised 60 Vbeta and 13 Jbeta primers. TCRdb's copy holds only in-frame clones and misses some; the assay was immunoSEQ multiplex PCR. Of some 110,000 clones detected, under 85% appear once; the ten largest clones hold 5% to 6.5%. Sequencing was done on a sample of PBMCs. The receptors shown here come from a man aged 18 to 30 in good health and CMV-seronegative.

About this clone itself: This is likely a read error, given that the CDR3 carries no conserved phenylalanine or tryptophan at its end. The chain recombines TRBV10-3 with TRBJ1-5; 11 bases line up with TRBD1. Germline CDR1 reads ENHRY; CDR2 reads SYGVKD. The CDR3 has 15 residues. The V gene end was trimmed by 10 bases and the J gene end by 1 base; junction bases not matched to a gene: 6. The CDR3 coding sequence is TGTGCCACCCGGACAGGGGGCACAAGCAATCAGCCCCAGCATCTT. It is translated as CATRTGGTSNQPQHL.

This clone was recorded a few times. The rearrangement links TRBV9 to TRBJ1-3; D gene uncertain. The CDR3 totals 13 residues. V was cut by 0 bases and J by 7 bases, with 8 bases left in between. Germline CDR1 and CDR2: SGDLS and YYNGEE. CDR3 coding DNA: TGTGCCAGCAGCGTAGAGTTGGAGAACACCATATATTTT. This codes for CASSVELENTIYF.

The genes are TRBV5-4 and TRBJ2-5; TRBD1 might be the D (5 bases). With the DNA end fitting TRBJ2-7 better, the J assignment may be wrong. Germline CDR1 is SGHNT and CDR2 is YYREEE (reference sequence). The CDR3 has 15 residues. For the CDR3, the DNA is TGTGCCAGCAGCCCTAAGGGCAGGGTGGACTACGAGCAGTACTTC. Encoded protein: CASSPKGRVDYEQYF.

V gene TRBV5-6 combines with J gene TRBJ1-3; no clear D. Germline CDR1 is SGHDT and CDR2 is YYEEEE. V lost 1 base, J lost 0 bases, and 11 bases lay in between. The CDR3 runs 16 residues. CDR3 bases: TGTGCCAGCAGCTTGATCGCGGGCTCCTCTGGAAACACCATATATTTT. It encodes CASSLIAGSSGNTIYF. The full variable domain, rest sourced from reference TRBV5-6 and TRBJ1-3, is DAGVTQSPTHLIKTRGQQVTLRCSPKSGHDTVSWYQQALGQGPQFIFQYYEEEERQRGNFPDRFSGHQFPNYSSELNVNALLLGDSALYLCASSLIAGSSGNTIYFGEGSWLTVV.

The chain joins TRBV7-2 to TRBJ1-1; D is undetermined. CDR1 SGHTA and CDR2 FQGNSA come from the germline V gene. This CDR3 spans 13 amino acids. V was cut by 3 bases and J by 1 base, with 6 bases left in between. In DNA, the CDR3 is TGTGCCAGCAGCTTCCTAGAGAACACTGAAGCTTTCTTT. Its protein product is CASSFLENTEAFF.

The CDR3 protein is CASSRDRGLGYGYTF. CDR3 DNA: TGTGCCAGTAGTAGGGACAGGGGGCTTGGCTATGGCTACACCTTC. The V and J genes are TRBV19 and TRBJ1-2, with TRBD1 matching over 12 bases. Trimming at V came to 4 bases and at J to 4 bases, leaving 4 bases not matched to a gene. Germline assignment: CDR1 LNHDA and CDR2 SQIVND (reference sequence). CDR3 size: 15 residues. The variable domain in full, with the rest retrieved from reference TRBV19 and TRBJ1-2, is DGGITQSPKYLFRKEGQNVTLSCEQNLNHDAMYWYRQDPGQGLRLIYYSQIVNDFQKGDIAEGYSVSREKKESFPLTVTSAQKNPTAFYLCASSRDRGLGYGYTFGSGTRLTVV.

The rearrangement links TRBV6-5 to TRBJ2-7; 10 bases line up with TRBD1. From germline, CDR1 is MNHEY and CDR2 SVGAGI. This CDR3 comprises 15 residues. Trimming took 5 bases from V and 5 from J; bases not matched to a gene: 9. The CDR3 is CASSVADRGVDEQYF. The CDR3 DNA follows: TGTGCCAGCAGTGTTGCGGACAGGGGGGTAGACGAGCAGTACTTC.

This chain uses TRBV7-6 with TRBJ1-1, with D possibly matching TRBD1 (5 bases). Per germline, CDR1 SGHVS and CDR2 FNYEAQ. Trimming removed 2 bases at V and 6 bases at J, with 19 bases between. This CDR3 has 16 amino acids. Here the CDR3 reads CASSLLIRQGSSEAFF. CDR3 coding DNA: TGTGCCAGCAGCTTACTTATTAGGCAGGGTTCATCTGAAGCTTTCTTT.

CDR3 region: CASSPSLPRDEQFF. CDR3 sequence (DNA): TGTGCCAGCAGTCCAAGCCTTCCTCGGGATGAGCAGTTCTTC. V gene TRBV6-5 combines with J gene TRBJ2-1; D not certain. This CDR3 comprises 14 residues. V was clipped by 5 bases and J by 8 bases, with 16 bases between them. Germline CDR1 is MNHEY and CDR2 is SVGAGI.

Here the CDR3 reads CASSHGPQGNTEAFF. The DNA for the CDR3 is TGTGCCAGCAGCCACGGACCCCAGGGGAACACTGAAGCTTTCTTT. This rearrangement joins TRBV5-6 to TRBJ1-1; a weak D match, TRBD1 (5 bases). V was clipped by 4 bases and J by 1 base, with 14 bases between them. From germline, CDR1 is SGHDT and CDR2 YYEEEE. The CDR3 has 15 residues.

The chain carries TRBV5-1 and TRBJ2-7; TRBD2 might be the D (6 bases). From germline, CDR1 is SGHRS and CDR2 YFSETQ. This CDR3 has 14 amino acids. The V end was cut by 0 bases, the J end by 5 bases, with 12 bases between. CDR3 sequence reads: CASSLDGRGHEQYF. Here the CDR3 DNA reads TGCGCCAGCAGCTTGGATGGGCGGGGCCACGAGCAGTACTTC.

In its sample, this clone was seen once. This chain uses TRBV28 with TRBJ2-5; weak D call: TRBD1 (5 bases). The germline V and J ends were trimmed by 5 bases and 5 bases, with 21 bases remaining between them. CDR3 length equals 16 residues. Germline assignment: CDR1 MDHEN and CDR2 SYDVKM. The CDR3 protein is CASSPAYDRDGETQYF. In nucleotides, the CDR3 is TGTGCCAGCAGTCCCGCCTACGACAGAGACGGGGAGACCCAGTACTTC.

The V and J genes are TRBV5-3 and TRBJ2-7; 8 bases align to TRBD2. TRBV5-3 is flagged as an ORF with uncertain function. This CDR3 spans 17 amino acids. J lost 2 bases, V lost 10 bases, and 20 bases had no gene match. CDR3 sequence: CAYSGAGGSGNTYEQYF. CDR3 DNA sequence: TGTGCCTACTCCGGGGCGGGAGGATCAGGAAATACCTACGAGCAGTACTTC.

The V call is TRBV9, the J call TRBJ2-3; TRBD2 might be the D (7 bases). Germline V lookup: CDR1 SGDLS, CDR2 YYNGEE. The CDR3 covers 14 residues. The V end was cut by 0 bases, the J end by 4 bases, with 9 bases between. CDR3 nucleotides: TGTGCCAGCAGCGTAGGGGGGGGCCCAGATACGCAGTATTTT. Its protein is CASSVGGGPDTQYF.

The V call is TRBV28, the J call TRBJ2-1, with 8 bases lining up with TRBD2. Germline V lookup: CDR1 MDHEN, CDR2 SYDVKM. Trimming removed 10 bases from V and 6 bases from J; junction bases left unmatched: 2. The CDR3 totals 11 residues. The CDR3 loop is CATGTSNEQFF. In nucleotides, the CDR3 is TGTGCCACCGGGACTAGCAATGAGCAGTTCTTC. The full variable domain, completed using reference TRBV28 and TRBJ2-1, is DVKVTQSSRYLVKRTGEKVFLECVQDMDHENMFWYRQDPGLGLRLIYFSYDVKMKEKGDIPEGYSVSREKKERFSLILESASTNQTSMYLCATGTSNEQFFGPGTRLTVL.

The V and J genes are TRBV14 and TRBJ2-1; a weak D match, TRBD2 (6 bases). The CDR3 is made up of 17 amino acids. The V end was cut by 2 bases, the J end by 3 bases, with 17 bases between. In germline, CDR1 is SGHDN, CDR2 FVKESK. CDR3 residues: CASSQTTGTAIYNEQFF. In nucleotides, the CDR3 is TGTGCCAGCAGCCAAACTACCGGGACTGCGATCTACAATGAGCAGTTCTTC.

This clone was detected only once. In DNA form, the CDR3 reads TGTGCCAGCAGCAAATCCCCGGGGAGCGGGAGTGGGGAGACCCAGTACTTC. Protein: CASSKSPGSGSGETQYF. The chain combines TRBV21-1 with TRBJ2-5; the table's D call of TRBD2 was not tested on the DNA. TRBV21-1 is labeled a pseudogene. The length of the CDR3 is 17 residues.

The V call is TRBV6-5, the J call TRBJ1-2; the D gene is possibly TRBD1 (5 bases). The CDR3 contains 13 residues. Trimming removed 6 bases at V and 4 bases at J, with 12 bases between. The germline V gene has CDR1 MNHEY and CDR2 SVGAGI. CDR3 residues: CASSRGGIYGYTF. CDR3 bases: TGTGCCAGCAGCCGGGGGGGGATCTATGGCTACACCTTC.

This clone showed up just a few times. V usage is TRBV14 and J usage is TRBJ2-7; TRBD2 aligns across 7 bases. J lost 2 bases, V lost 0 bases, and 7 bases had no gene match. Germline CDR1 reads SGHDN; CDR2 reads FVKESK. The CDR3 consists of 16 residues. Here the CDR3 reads CASSQDLTSQAYEQYF. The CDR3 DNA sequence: TGTGCCAGCAGCCAAGATTTGACTAGCCAAGCCTACGAGCAGTACTTC. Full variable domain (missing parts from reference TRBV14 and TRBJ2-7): EAGVTQFPSHSVIEKGQTVTLRCDPISGHDNLYWYRRVMGKEIKFLLHFVKESKQDESGMPNNRFLAERTGGTYSTLKVQPAELEDSGVYFCASSQDLTSQAYEQYFGPGTRLTVT.

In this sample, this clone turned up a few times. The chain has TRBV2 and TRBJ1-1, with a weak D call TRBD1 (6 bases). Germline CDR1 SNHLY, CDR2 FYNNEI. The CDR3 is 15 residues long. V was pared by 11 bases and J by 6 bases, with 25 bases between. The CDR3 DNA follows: TGTGCCCGCAAGCGGGGGGCAAATGAATTCTCTGAAGCTTTCTTT. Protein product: CARKRGANEFSEAFF.

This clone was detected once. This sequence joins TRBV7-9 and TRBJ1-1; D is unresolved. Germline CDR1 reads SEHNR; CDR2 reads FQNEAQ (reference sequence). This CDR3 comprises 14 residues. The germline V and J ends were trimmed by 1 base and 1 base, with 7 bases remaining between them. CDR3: CASSLDSPNTEAFF. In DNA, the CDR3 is TGTGCCAGCAGCTTAGACAGCCCGAACACTGAAGCTTTCTTT.

In DNA, the CDR3 is TGTGCCAGCAGCTTATCGTTGGGGGCGAACACTGAAGCTTTCTTT. Translated, it gives CASSLSLGANTEAFF. The chain combines TRBV7-3 with TRBJ1-1; D is possibly TRBD1 (6 bases). The CDR3 loop spans 15 amino acids. V was clipped by 2 bases and J by 1 base, with 11 bases between them. Germline V gene sequence: CDR1 SGHTA, CDR2 FQGTGA.

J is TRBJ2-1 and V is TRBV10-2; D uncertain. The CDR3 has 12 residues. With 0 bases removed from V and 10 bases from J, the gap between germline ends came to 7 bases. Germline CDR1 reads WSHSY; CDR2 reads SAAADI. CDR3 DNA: TGCGCCAGCAGTGAGTCGTTGCGGGAGCAGTTCTTC. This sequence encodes CASSESLREQFF.

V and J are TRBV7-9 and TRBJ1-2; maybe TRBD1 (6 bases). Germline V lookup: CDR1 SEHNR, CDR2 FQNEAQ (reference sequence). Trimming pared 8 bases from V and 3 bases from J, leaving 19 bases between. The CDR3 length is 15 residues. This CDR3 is CASAPYQGIDYGYTF. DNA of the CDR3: TGTGCCAGCGCTCCCTATCAGGGGATTGACTATGGCTACACCTTC.

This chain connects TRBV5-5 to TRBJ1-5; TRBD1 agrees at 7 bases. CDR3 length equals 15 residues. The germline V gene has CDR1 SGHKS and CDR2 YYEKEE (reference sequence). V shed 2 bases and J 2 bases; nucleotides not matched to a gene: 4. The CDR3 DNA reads TGTGCCAGCAGCTTAGCAACAGGGGGCAATCAGCCCCAGCATTTT. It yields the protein CASSLATGGNQPQHF.

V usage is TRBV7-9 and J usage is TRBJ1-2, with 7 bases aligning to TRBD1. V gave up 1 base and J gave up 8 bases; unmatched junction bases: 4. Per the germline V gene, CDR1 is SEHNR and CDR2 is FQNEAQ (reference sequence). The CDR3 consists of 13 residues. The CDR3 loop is CASSLEGASGYTF. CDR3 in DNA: TGTGCCAGCAGCTTAGAGGGGGCTTCGGGCTACACCTTC.

CDR3 in DNA: TGTGCCACCAGCAGAGATAGACTAGCGGACGAAACCTACGAGCAGTACTTC. Translation: CATSRDRLADETYEQYF. The J gene is TRBJ2-7, the V gene TRBV15; 9 bases map to TRBD2. This CDR3 contains 17 residues. V was clipped by 0 bases and J by 2 bases; unmatched bases: 8. Germline V CDR1 and CDR2: LNHNV, YYDKDF (reference sequence).

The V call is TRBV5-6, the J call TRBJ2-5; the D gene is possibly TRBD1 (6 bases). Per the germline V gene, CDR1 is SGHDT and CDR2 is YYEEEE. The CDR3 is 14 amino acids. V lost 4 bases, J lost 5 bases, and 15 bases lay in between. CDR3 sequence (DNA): TGTGCCAGCAGCCAACTCGGGACAATGGAGACCCAGTACTTC. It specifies CASSQLGTMETQYF.

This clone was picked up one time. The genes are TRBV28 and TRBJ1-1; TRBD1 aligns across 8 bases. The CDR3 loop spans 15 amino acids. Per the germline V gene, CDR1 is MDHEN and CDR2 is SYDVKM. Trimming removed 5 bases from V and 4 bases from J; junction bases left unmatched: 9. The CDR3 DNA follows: TGTGCCAGCAGTCCTCCGGACAGGGTGGGCACTGAAGCTTTCTTT. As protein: CASSPPDRVGTEAFF.

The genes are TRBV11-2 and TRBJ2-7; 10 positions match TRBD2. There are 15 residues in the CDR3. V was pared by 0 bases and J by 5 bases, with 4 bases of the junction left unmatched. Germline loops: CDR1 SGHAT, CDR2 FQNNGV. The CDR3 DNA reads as TGTGCCAGCAGCTTAGATGGGACTAGCGTCGACGAGCAGTACTTC. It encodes CASSLDGTSVDEQYF. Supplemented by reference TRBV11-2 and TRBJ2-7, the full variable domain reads EAGVAQSPRYKIIEKRQSVAFWCNPISGHATLYWYQQILGQGPKLLIQFQNNGVVDDSQLPKDRFSAERLKGVDSTLKIQPAKLEDSAVYLCASSLDGTSVDEQYFGPGTRLTVT.

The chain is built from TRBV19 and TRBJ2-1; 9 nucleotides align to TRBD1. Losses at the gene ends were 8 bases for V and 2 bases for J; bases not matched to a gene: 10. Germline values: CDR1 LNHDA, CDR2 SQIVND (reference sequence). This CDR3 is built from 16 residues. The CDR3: CASQPGQGIPYNEQFF. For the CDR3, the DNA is TGTGCCAGTCAGCCGGGACAGGGTATTCCCTACAATGAGCAGTTCTTC.

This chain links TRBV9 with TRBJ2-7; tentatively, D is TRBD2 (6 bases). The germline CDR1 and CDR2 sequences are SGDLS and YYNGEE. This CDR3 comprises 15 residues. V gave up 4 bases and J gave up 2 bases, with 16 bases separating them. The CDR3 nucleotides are TGTGCCAGCAGCCCTCCCAGCGGGCAAGCCTACGAGCAGTACTTC. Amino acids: CASSPPSGQAYEQYF. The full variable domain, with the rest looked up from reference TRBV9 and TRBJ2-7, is DSGVTQTPKHLITATGQRVTLRCSPRSGDLSVYWYQQSLDQGLQFLIQYYNGEERAKGNILERFSAQQFPDLHSELNLSSLELGDSALYFCASSPPSGQAYEQYFGPGTRLTVT.